This TCR beta chain derives from a study of STAT5B mutations in CD4+ large granular lymphocyte leukemia. Whole-study results and caveats: TRBV06-family usage was enriched in top patient clones (8/27) versus controls (2/35).

V was clipped by 0 bases and J by 7 bases, with 12 bases between them. The CDR3 loop spans 15 amino acids. Germline V gene data show CDR1 as MGHRA and CDR2 as YSYEKL. Comment on this clone: Its antigen is unknown.

The repertoire was sequenced with immunoSEQ multiplex PCR; TCRdb's copy has only in-frame clones and lacks some. The sample has 30,000 to 40,000 clones; roughly 82% are singletons. Material: CD4+ T cells from blood buffy coats. The chain has TRBV4-1 and TRBJ1-4, with a tentative D call TRBD1 (5 bases). This receptor was obtained from a human donor in good health. Written as DNA, the CDR3 is TGCGCCAGCAGCCAAGATACGGGAGGGGCTGAAAAACTGTTTTTT. Protein sequence: CASSQDTGGAEKLFF.